The 16 T cell receptor beta chains in this list originate from one sample, sequenced in a study of post-analysis software for immune sequencing data. Points from the study as a whole: Comparison of patients with controls showed five TRBV segments more frequent in patients, TRBV5-6, TRBV5-1 and TRBV20-1 among them.

Tagging with unique molecular identifiers was a feature of the TCR beta cDNA libraries. From the PCR reads, TCRdb called clonotypes with MiXCR, one entry per CDR3 protein. The sample has approximately 260,000 distinct CDR3 sequences, approximately 34% seen once. These receptors have no identified antigens. The sequencing input was blood. The receptor set was obtained from a girl between 5 and 17 years old with multiple sclerosis.

This clonotype was seen once. A read error may account for a junction end that differs from germline. The chain has TRBV20-1 and TRBJ2-6, with a possible D match to TRBD1 (6 bases). The germline CDR1 and CDR2 sequences are DFQATT and SNEGSKA (reference sequence). The CDR3 sequence is 17 residues long. The CDR3 DNA reads TGCAGTGCTGCGACCGGCCGGGACACCTCTGGGGCCAACGTCCTAACTTTC. As protein: CSAATGRDTSGANVLTF.

The chain uses TRBV24-1 and TRBJ2-1; 9 nucleotides line up with TRBD1. This CDR3 is 14 amino acids long. CDR1 is KGHDR and CDR2 is SFDVKD in the germline V gene. Trimming at V came to 7 bases and at J to 5 bases, leaving 5 bases not matched to a gene. CDR3 nucleotides: TGTGCCACCAGCACACAGGGGGCCCACAATGAGCAGTTCTTC. This sequence encodes CATSTQGAHNEQFF.

This clonotype was seen at least ten times. V is TRBV2 and J is TRBJ2-5; possible D gene TRBD1, 6 bases. The CDR3 has 15 residues. With 2 bases removed from V and 3 bases from J, the gap between germline ends came to 13 bases. CDR1 and CDR2 (germline): SNHLY, FYNNEI. The CDR3 DNA is TGTGCCAGCAGTGAACAAGGGGGATCGAAAGAGACCCAGTACTTC. This sequence encodes CASSEQGGSKETQYF. Supplemented by reference TRBV2 and TRBJ2-5, the full variable domain reads EPEVTQTPSHQVTQMGQEVILRCVPISNHLYFYWYRQILGQKVEFLVSFYNNEISEKSEIFDDQFSVERPDGSNFTLKIRSTKLEDSAMYFCASSEQGGSKETQYFGPGTRLLVL.

This clonotype was counted ten times or more. V and J are TRBV4-1 and TRBJ2-1; the match to TRBD1 covers 7 bases. V trimming: 0 bases; J trimming: 5 bases; junction bases outside the gene matches: 7. CDR1 is MGHRA and CDR2 is YSYEKL in the germline V gene. CDR3 length: 16 amino acids. CDR3 amino acids: CASSQDRDSTDNEQFF. CDR3 nucleotide sequence: TGCGCCAGCAGCCAAGATCGGGACAGCACCGACAATGAGCAGTTCTTC.

This clonotype was seen ten or more times. V usage is TRBV7-2 and J usage is TRBJ1-5, with 8 bases matching TRBD1. Germline lookup yields CDR1 SGHTA and CDR2 FQGNSA. After removal of 5 bases from V and 0 bases from J, the junction contained 6 bases not matched to a gene. This CDR3 contains 16 residues. CDR3 DNA: TGTGCCAGCAGCCGCCAGACAGGGGATAGCAATCAGCCCCAGCATTTT. It yields the protein CASSRQTGDSNQPQHF.

The chain carries TRBV30 and TRBJ1-2; the D gene is possibly TRBD1 (5 bases). The V gene lost 7 bases and the J gene lost 4 bases, with 13 bases spanning the gap. This CDR3 is 12 amino acids long. Germline CDR1 GTSNPN, CDR2 SVGIG (reference sequence). The chain's CDR3 is CASAAGSYGYTF. DNA for the CDR3: TGTGCCTCCGCGGCAGGGAGCTATGGCTACACCTTC.

This clonotype was recorded many times. This chain links TRBV10-3 with TRBJ1-1; TRBD1 is a possible D gene (5 bases). From germline, CDR1 is ENHRY and CDR2 SYGVKD. The V and J ends lost 6 bases and 4 bases respectively, with 9 bases between them. This CDR3 has 12 residues. The chain's CDR3 is CAISGQTTEAFF. CDR3 nucleotides: TGTGCCATCAGCGGACAAACCACTGAAGCTTTCTTT.

This clonotype was seen repeatedly, ten times or more. CDR3 in amino acids: CASSQTWTGGMNTEAFF. As DNA, the CDR3 is TGCGCCAGCAGCCAAACTTGGACAGGGGGTATGAACACTGAAGCTTTCTTT. This chain uses TRBV4-1 with TRBJ1-1, with 10 bases lining up with TRBD1. Germline trimming cut 2 bases from V and 0 bases from J; bases unmatched to any gene: 6. This CDR3 spans 17 amino acids. Germline assignment: CDR1 MGHRA and CDR2 YSYEKL.

This clonotype was counted a few times. The chain joins TRBV5-6 to TRBJ1-6; perhaps TRBD1 as D (6 bases). V lost 6 bases, J lost 13 bases, and 17 bases lay in between. The CDR3 length is 13 residues. Germline CDR1 reads SGHDT; CDR2 reads YYEEEE. As DNA, the CDR3 is TGTGCCAGCACACAGGGTCCAATTCGGCCCCTCCACTTT. Residues: CASTQGPIRPLHF.

This clonotype was picked up many times. An end of the junction differs from the germline gene, which may be a read error. This sequence joins TRBV6-2 or TRBV6-3 and TRBJ2-1; 7 bases map to TRBD2. Germline assignment: CDR1 MNHEY and CDR2 SVGEGT. The CDR3 runs to 15 residues. The CDR3 is CASSSTRAGYTEQFF. The CDR3 nucleotides are TGTGCCAGCAGTAGTACTCGAGCGGGGTACACTGAGCAGTTCTTC.

This clonotype has only a few counts. V usage is TRBV12-5 and J usage is TRBJ2-1; either TRBD1 or TRBD2 may supply D (5 bases each). V shed 5 bases and J shed 10 bases, with 9 bases lying between them. Per germline, CDR1 LGHNT and CDR2 FRNRAP. CDR3 length: 11 amino acids. The CDR3 DNA follows: TGTGCTAGTGGTACCCGGGGCGAGCAGTTCTTC. Translated, it gives CASGTRGEQFF. The full variable domain, rest sourced from reference TRBV12-5 and TRBJ2-1, is DARVTQTPRHKVTEMGQEVTMRCQPILGHNTVFWYRQTMMQGLELLAYFRNRAPLDDSGMPKDRFSAEMPDATLATLKIQPSEPRDSAVYFCASGTRGEQFFGPGTRLTVL.

The chain uses TRBV28 and TRBJ2-5; tentatively, D is TRBD1 or TRBD2 (5 bases each). Deletions cut 8 bases from V and 1 base from J, with 14 bases between. This CDR3 has 14 amino acids. Germline V gives CDR1 MDHEN, CDR2 SYDVKM. As DNA, the CDR3 is TGTGCCAGCGTGTCCATTGGGGGCCAAGAGACCCAGTACTTC. Amino acid sequence: CASVSIGGQETQYF.

The J gene is TRBJ2-3, the V gene TRBV12-3 or TRBV12-4; D is perhaps TRBD1 or TRBD2 (5 bases each). The CDR3 is made up of 15 amino acids. V was cut by 7 bases and J by 4 bases, with 18 bases left in between. The CDR3 is CASNYRRSGADTQYF. The CDR3 coding sequence is TGTGCCAGCAACTACAGGAGGTCGGGCGCAGATACGCAGTATTTT.

The chain is built from TRBV7-9 and TRBJ1-1, with 8 bases fitting TRBD1. This CDR3 comprises 17 residues. Germline CDR1 is SEHNR and CDR2 is FQNEAQ (reference sequence). V trimming: 4 bases; J trimming: 3 bases; junction bases outside the gene matches: 13. CDR3 sequence (DNA): TGTGCCAGCAGCTACGGTTACGACAGGGGAAGTTACACTGAAGCTTTCTTT. Its protein product is CASSYGYDRGSYTEAFF.

This chain uses TRBV5-1 with TRBJ1-6, with D possibly matching TRBD1 (5 bases). The germline gives CDR1 SGHRS, CDR2 YFSETQ. Trimming cost V 3 bases and J 7 bases, with 20 bases left between them. This CDR3 is 17 amino acids long. This CDR3 is CASSWGLRGNENSPLHF. CDR3 nucleotides: TGCGCCAGCAGCTGGGGGTTACGGGGAAATGAAAATTCACCCCTCCACTTT.

The chain joins TRBV12-3 or TRBV12-4 to TRBJ1-5; D ambiguous. The CDR3 runs 15 residues. V lost 4 bases and J 2 bases, leaving 12 bases between the germline ends. CDR3 sequence: CASSSTGSGNQPQHF. CDR3 nucleotide sequence: TGTGCCAGCAGTTCCACCGGGTCTGGCAATCAGCCCCAGCATTTT.